The 22 T cell receptor beta chains below were found in one sample sequenced in a study of T-cell reconstitution after alpha-beta-depleted transplantation in children. The library targeted TCRbeta and was prepared with unique molecular identifiers. TCRdb recomputed calls from the PCR reads with MiXCR, one row per CDR3 protein. The sample contains approximately 230,000 distinct CDR3 sequences, under 30% of which appear only once. Source: PBMCs, taken before TCRalphabeta/CD19-depleted stem cell transplant. The receptor set was obtained from a girl under 10 years old with Fanconi anemia, due to receive a stem cell transplant.

The chain couples TRBV11-1 to TRBJ2-3; 11 nucleotides match TRBD2. Per the germline V gene, CDR1 is SGHAT and CDR2 is FQDESV (reference sequence). Trimming cost V 1 base and J 2 bases; bases outside gene matches: 2. This CDR3 comprises 16 residues. The CDR3 spells CASSLGLAGLTDTQYF. Here the CDR3 DNA reads TGTGCCAGCAGCTTAGGACTAGCGGGACTCACAGATACGCAGTATTTT. The whole variable domain, remainder taken from reference TRBV11-1 and TRBJ2-3, is EAEVAQSPRYKITEKSQAVAFWCDPISGHATLYWYRQILGQGPELLVQFQDESVVDDSQLPKDRFSAERLKGVDSTLKIQPAELGDSAMYLCASSLGLAGLTDTQYFGPGTRLTVL.

This clonotype came up a few times. The chain recombines TRBV6-1 with TRBJ2-7; D is perhaps TRBD1 (7 bases). Germline V gene data show CDR1 as MNHNS and CDR2 as SASEGT. Trimming removed 6 bases from V and 4 bases from J, with 13 bases in between. This CDR3 is 13 amino acids long. CDR3 bases: TGTGCCAGCAGCATGACAGGGAGGTACGAGCAGTACTTC. It encodes CASSMTGRYEQYF.

This clonotype occurred many times. The rearrangement joins TRBV6-4 to TRBJ2-3; 12 nucleotides align to TRBD2. This CDR3 contains 15 residues. V lost 4 bases and J lost 4; bases outside the gene matches: 3. The germline CDR1 and CDR2 sequences are MRHNA and SNTAGT. CDR3 loop: CASSASGGAADTQYF. The CDR3 DNA reads TGTGCCAGCAGTGCTAGCGGGGGGGCCGCAGATACGCAGTATTTT.

In this sample, this clonotype turned up many times. The rearrangement links TRBV4-1 to TRBJ2-3; D is unresolved. V shed 0 bases and J shed 5 bases, with 15 bases lying between them. Looked up from germline, CDR1 is MGHRA and CDR2 is YSYEKL. CDR3 length equals 16 residues. CDR3 coding DNA: TGCGCCAGCAGCCAAGATCAGTTGGGTAGTGGAGATACGCAGTATTTT. Protein: CASSQDQLGSGDTQYF.

This clonotype came up many times. The chain employs TRBV5-1 and TRBJ2-7; D is unclear. V was pared by 0 bases and J by 0 bases, with 10 bases between. The CDR3 loop spans 15 amino acids. CDR1 is SGHRS, CDR2 YFSETQ, per germline. CDR3 protein: CASSLVGRSSYEQYF. The CDR3 DNA reads TGCGCCAGCAGCTTGGTAGGTCGGAGCTCCTACGAGCAGTACTTC. Filled out from reference TRBV5-1 and TRBJ2-7, the complete variable domain reads KAGVTQTPRYLIKTRGQQVTLSCSPISGHRSVSWYQQTPGQGLQFLFEYFSETQRNKGNFPGRFSGRQFSNSRSEMNVSTLELGDSALYLCASSLVGRSSYEQYFGPGTRLTVT.

This clonotype was observed once. The chain combines TRBV20-1 with TRBJ2-1; 7 bases are shared with TRBD2. This CDR3 has 14 residues. The trim removed 5 bases at V and 5 bases at J, leaving 9 bases unmatched. Germline-derived CDR1 and CDR2 are DFQATT and SNEGSKA (reference sequence). The CDR3: CSAASGNLNNEQFF. Written as DNA, the CDR3 is TGCAGTGCTGCTAGCGGAAATTTAAACAATGAGCAGTTCTTC.

Many counts were recorded for this clonotype. This chain joins TRBV29-1 and TRBJ2-6; no clear D gene. The CDR3 runs to 13 residues. CDR1 is SQVTM, CDR2 ANQGSEA, per germline. V lost 4 bases and J 2 bases, leaving 6 bases between the germline ends. The DNA for the CDR3 is TGCAGCGTTGCCGAGGCTGGGGCCAACGTCCTGACTTTC. This encodes CSVAEAGANVLTF.

The gene calls are TRBV7-8 and TRBJ2-1, with D unclear. The CDR3 covers 15 residues. CDR1 SGHVS and CDR2 FQNEAQ come from the germline V gene. V lost 1 base, J lost 1 base, and 8 bases lay in between. CDR3 sequence: CASSLVSLSYNEQFF. CDR3 DNA sequence: TGTGCCAGCAGCTTAGTTAGCCTTTCCTACAATGAGCAGTTCTTC.

The chain couples TRBV20-1 to TRBJ2-1; a possible D gene is TRBD1 (6 bases). CDR1 and CDR2 from the germline V gene are DFQATT and SNEGSKA (reference sequence). The ends were cut back, 6 bases at V and 2 bases at J, with 17 bases in the middle. The CDR3 covers 15 residues. For the CDR3, the DNA is TGCAGTGCCACGGAGTATCGACAGGCCTACAATGAGCAGTTCTTC. It encodes CSATEYRQAYNEQFF.

The chain employs TRBV28 and TRBJ2-3; 9 nucleotides align to TRBD1. The V gene end was trimmed by 7 bases and the J gene end by 5 bases; junction bases not matched to a gene: 7. The CDR3 extends over 14 amino acids. In germline, CDR1 is MDHEN, CDR2 SYDVKM. CDR3 protein: CASNRGLRLDTQYF. DNA of the CDR3: TGTGCCAGCAACAGGGGGCTTCGGTTAGATACGCAGTATTTT.

At least ten counts were recorded for this clonotype. The chain recombines TRBV7-2 with TRBJ2-1, with 7 nucleotides matching TRBD2. CDR1 and CDR2 (germline): SGHTA, FQGNSA. This CDR3 is 16 amino acids long. After removal of 4 bases from V and 1 base from J, the junction contained 7 bases not matched to a gene. CDR3 coding DNA: TGTGCCAGCAGCTGGGCCGGGACTACATCCTACAATGAGCAGTTCTTC. This translates into CASSWAGTTSYNEQFF.

This sequence joins TRBV20-1 and TRBJ1-5; D remains ambiguous. The V end lost 3 bases, the J end lost 3 bases, and 6 bases lay between the germline ends. From germline, CDR1 is DFQATT and CDR2 SNEGSKA (reference sequence). The CDR3 sequence is 12 residues long. The DNA of the CDR3 is TGCAGTGCTAGGCTCCACAATCAGCCCCAGCATTTT. The encoded protein is CSARLHNQPQHF.

Note on this clonotype: A much larger clonotype is one base distant, so this may be a read error. This sequence joins TRBV20-1 and TRBJ2-7; no reliable D call. The CDR3 length is 12 residues. Deletions cut 0 bases from V and 0 bases from J, with 3 bases between. The germline CDR1 and CDR2 sequences are DFQATT and SNEGSKA (reference sequence). CDR3 region: CSARDASYEQYF. DNA of the CDR3: TGCAGTGCTAGAGACGCCTCCTACGAGCAGTACTTC.

The V and J genes are TRBV28 and TRBJ2-5; 10 positions match TRBD1. CDR1 and CDR2 (germline): MDHEN, SYDVKM. Germline trimming cut 6 bases from V and 0 bases from J; bases unmatched to any gene: 10. The CDR3 extends over 17 amino acids. CDR3 nucleotides: TGTGCCAGCAGCTACCCCGGACAGGGGGTGCACCAAGAGACCCAGTACTTC. Translated: CASSYPGQGVHQETQYF.

This clonotype was seen repeatedly, ten times or more. The chain couples TRBV20-1 to TRBJ2-7; D may be TRBD1 (5 bases). The CDR3 extends over 13 amino acids. Germline lookup yields CDR1 DFQATT and CDR2 SNEGSKA (reference sequence). V lost 0 bases, J lost 2 bases, and 8 bases lay in between. This chain's CDR3 is CSAREHRTYEQYF. The CDR3 nucleotides are TGCAGTGCTAGAGAGCACAGGACCTACGAGCAGTACTTC.

This rearrangement joins TRBV5-1 to TRBJ2-5; D remains ambiguous. Trimming took off 2 bases at V and 0 bases at J, with 14 bases between the two ends. From germline, CDR1 is SGHRS and CDR2 YFSETQ. This CDR3 has 16 residues. CDR3 in amino acids: CASSFVPTTYQETQYF. DNA of the CDR3: TGCGCCAGCAGCTTCGTTCCCACCACGTACCAAGAGACCCAGTACTTC.

This clonotype occurred many times. This chain connects TRBV20-1 to TRBJ2-3; TRBD1 matches at 8 bases. The CDR3 consists of 14 residues. Germline V lookup: CDR1 DFQATT, CDR2 SNEGSKA (reference sequence). V was pared by 0 bases and J by 3 bases, with 2 bases of the junction left unmatched. CDR3 sequence (DNA): TGCAGTGCTAGAGACAGGGGGCGGACAGATACGCAGTATTTT. Its translation is CSARDRGRTDTQYF.

This clonotype appeared many times. The chain has TRBV20-1 and TRBJ2-3; 10 nucleotides line up with TRBD2. J lost 0 bases, V lost 2 bases, and 8 bases had no gene match. Germline V gives CDR1 DFQATT, CDR2 SNEGSKA (reference sequence). The CDR3 has 17 residues. This CDR3 is CSARRSLAGVSTDTQYF. For the CDR3, the DNA is TGCAGTGCTAGAAGGTCCCTAGCGGGAGTGAGCACAGATACGCAGTATTTT.

The chain couples TRBV7-3 to TRBJ2-1; the D gene is possibly TRBD2 (7 bases). The CDR3 covers 17 residues. The germline V gene has CDR1 SGHTA and CDR2 FQGTGA. V was clipped by 5 bases and J by 0 bases, with 17 bases between them. CDR3: CASSLLGGRGSYNEQFF. The DNA of the CDR3 is TGTGCCAGCAGCCTCTTGGGGGGGCGGGGCTCCTACAATGAGCAGTTCTTC.

V is TRBV11-3 and J is TRBJ2-7, with D hard to call. Germline CDR1 SGHNT, CDR2 YENEEA. Trimming pared 2 bases from V and 3 bases from J, leaving 17 bases between. The CDR3 totals 16 residues. CDR3: CASSLRVFALLYEQYF. CDR3 DNA: TGTGCCAGCAGCTTACGGGTATTCGCTTTGCTCTACGAGCAGTACTTC.

The chain couples TRBV28 to TRBJ2-7, with 8 nucleotides matching TRBD1. The V and J ends lost 3 bases and 3 bases, in that order; junction bases with no gene match: 7. This CDR3 has 15 amino acids. Germline lookup yields CDR1 MDHEN and CDR2 SYDVKM. CDR3 protein: CASSLPGTGHYEQYF. The CDR3 region has the DNA TGTGCCAGCAGTTTGCCCGGGACAGGACACTACGAGCAGTACTTC.

The gene calls are TRBV5-4 and TRBJ2-7; D not certain. The V end lost 3 bases, the J end lost 2 bases, and 9 bases lay between the germline ends. Per the germline V gene, CDR1 is SGHNT and CDR2 is YYREEE (reference sequence). The CDR3 has 13 residues. The CDR3 coding sequence is TGTGCCAGCAGCTCCCCTGGACCCTACGAGCAGTACTTC. This encodes CASSSPGPYEQYF.